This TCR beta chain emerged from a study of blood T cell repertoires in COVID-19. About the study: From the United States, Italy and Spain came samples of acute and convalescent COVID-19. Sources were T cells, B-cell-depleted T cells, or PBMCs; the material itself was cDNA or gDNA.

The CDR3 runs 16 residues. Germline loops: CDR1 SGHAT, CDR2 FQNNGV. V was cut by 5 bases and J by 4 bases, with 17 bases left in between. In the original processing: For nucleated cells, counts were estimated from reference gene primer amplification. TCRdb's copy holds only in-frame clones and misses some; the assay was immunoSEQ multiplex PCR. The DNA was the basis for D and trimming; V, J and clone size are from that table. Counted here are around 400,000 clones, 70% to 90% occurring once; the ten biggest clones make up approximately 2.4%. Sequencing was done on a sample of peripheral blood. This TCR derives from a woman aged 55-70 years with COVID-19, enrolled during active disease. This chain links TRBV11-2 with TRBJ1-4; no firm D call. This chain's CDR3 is CASSRLSGMGNEKLFF. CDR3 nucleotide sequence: TGTGCCAGCAGCCGTTTGTCCGGGATGGGTAATGAAAAACTGTTTTTT.